This passage covers 18 T cell receptor beta chains from one sample sequenced in a study of response to subunit inactivated influenza vaccine. Using its own MiXCR run on the RT-PCR reads, TCRdb lists one record per CDR3 protein. This sample yields around 790,000 distinct CDR3 sequences, of which 21% are seen a single time; roughly a tenth belongs to the top ten. The sequencing here drew on PBMCs from blood, taken more than 4 days after vaccination. The receptors were gathered from a man aged 50 to 59 who received an inactivated influenza vaccine.

The J gene is TRBJ1-2, the V gene TRBV7-2; D might be TRBD1 (5 bases). Germline V lookup: CDR1 SGHTA, CDR2 FQGNSA. There are 15 residues in the CDR3. V lost 7 bases, J lost 3 bases, and 18 bases lay in between. This CDR3 reads CASTLPRLGHYGYTF. As DNA, the CDR3 is TGTGCCAGCACCCTACCCAGACTGGGGCACTATGGCTACACCTTC.

The chain combines TRBV11-2 with TRBJ2-2, with D uncertain. The V end lost 2 bases, the J end lost 5 bases, and 12 bases lay between the germline ends. The CDR3 is made up of 15 amino acids. Germline lookup yields CDR1 SGHAT and CDR2 FQNNGV. CDR3 DNA sequence: TGTGCCAGCAGCTTAACATCAGCTGCAACCGGGGAGCTGTTTTTT. It is translated as CASSLTSAATGELFF. Using reference TRBV11-2 and TRBJ2-2 for the parts outside the CDR3, the full variable domain is EAGVAQSPRYKIIEKRQSVAFWCNPISGHATLYWYQQILGQGPKLLIQFQNNGVVDDSQLPKDRFSAERLKGVDSTLKIQPAKLEDSAVYLCASSLTSAATGELFFGEGSRLTVL.

This sequence joins TRBV9 and TRBJ2-7, with D tentatively TRBD2 (5 bases). This CDR3 spans 15 amino acids. Germline values: CDR1 SGDLS, CDR2 YYNGEE. Trimming took off 4 bases at V and 0 bases at J, with 14 bases between the two ends. In DNA, the CDR3 is TGTGCCAGCAGCCCAGGAGGAGGAACCTCCTACGAGCAGTACTTC. This sequence encodes CASSPGGGTSYEQYF.

The chain couples TRBV4-1 to TRBJ1-5; D unresolved. CDR3 length: 15 amino acids. The germline gives CDR1 MGHRA, CDR2 YSYEKL. Trimming took off 1 base at V and 4 bases at J, with 11 bases between the two ends. In nucleotides, the CDR3 is TGCGCCAGCAGCCAAGCTAGGGTAGGGAATCAGCCCCAGCATTTT. Its translation: CASSQARVGNQPQHF.

Concerning this clonotype: A much larger clone lies one base from this, so it may be a read error. The rearrangement joins TRBV5-6 to TRBJ1-1, with TRBD1 as a possible D gene (5 bases). The V and J ends lost 4 bases and 1 base respectively, with 11 bases between them. The CDR3 is made up of 14 amino acids. CDR1 and CDR2 (germline): SGHDT, YYEEEE. The CDR3 loop reads CASSQGPGNTEAFF. The CDR3 DNA sequence: TGTGCCAGCAGCCAGGGACCTGGGAACACTGAAGCTTTCTTT.

The chain links TRBV10-3 to TRBJ1-4, with D maybe TRBD1 (5 bases). CDR3 size: 15 residues. Per the germline V gene, CDR1 is ENHRY and CDR2 is SYGVKD. V lost 0 bases and J 8 bases, leaving 13 bases between the germline ends. The CDR3 DNA follows: TGTGCCATCAGTGAGTCGACGACAGTCGGCGAAAAACTGTTTTTT. Amino acid sequence: CAISESTTVGEKLFF.

The chain couples TRBV6-1 to TRBJ2-1, with 10 bases lining up with TRBD2. Germline V CDR1 and CDR2: MNHNS, SASEGT. CDR3 length: 15 amino acids. V lost 8 bases, J lost 2 bases, and 6 bases stayed unmatched. The CDR3 sequence: CASLAGASAYNEQFF. The CDR3 DNA reads TGTGCCAGCCTAGCGGGAGCCTCGGCCTACAATGAGCAGTTCTTC.

This clonotype showed up just a few times. The chain combines TRBV20-1 with TRBJ2-7, with D maybe TRBD2 (6 bases). The CDR3 consists of 15 residues. Germline V gives CDR1 DFQATT, CDR2 SNEGSKA (reference sequence). Between the trimmed V and J ends, which lost 0 bases and 2 bases, there was a span of 14 bases. CDR3 amino acids: CSARDPRGDPYEQYF. CDR3 DNA: TGCAGTGCTAGAGATCCGCGCGGGGACCCCTACGAGCAGTACTTC.

This clonotype has only a few counts. This chain links TRBV27 with TRBJ2-7, with D unclear. V was pared by 5 bases and J by 5 bases, with 16 bases between. Germline CDR1 MNHEY, CDR2 SMNVEV (reference sequence). This CDR3 has 14 amino acids. CDR3 sequence: CASSPTLTGHEQYF. The CDR3 nucleotides read TGTGCCAGCAGTCCGACCCTCACCGGCCACGAGCAGTACTTC.

This clonotype was picked up a small number of times. The rearrangement joins TRBV5-3 to TRBJ2-3; D is ambiguous. Being an ORF, TRBV5-3 has a function that is uncertain. V shed 4 bases and J shed 11 bases, with 8 bases lying between them. CDR3 length: 10 residues. The CDR3 spells CARSLTRQYF. CDR3 bases: TGTGCCAGAAGCCTCACCCGGCAGTATTTT.

The chain couples TRBV2 to TRBJ2-5, with 9 bases identical to TRBD2. The germline V gene has CDR1 SNHLY and CDR2 FYNNEI. This CDR3 is built from 16 residues. Trimming removed 5 bases from V and 4 bases from J; junction bases left unmatched: 11. The CDR3 DNA sequence: TGTGCCAGCAGTCCATGGACTAGCGCGGGTGGAGAGACCCAGTACTTC. It yields the protein CASSPWTSAGGETQYF.

The CDR3 sequence: CATALGDGTDTQYF. In nucleotides, the CDR3 is TGTGCCACTGCACTAGGGGATGGCACAGATACGCAGTATTTT. V is TRBV7-3 and J is TRBJ2-3; D might be TRBD1 or TRBD2, each matching 5 bases. The CDR3 totals 14 residues. V was shortened by 10 bases and J by 1 base, with 15 bases between the two germline ends. Germline-derived CDR1 and CDR2 are SGHTA and FQGTGA.

The J gene is TRBJ2-3, the V gene TRBV10-3, with no clear D. Germline CDR1 is ENHRY and CDR2 is SYGVKD. V lost 4 bases and J 0 bases, leaving 8 bases between the germline ends. This CDR3 has 14 amino acids. The DNA for the CDR3 is TGTGCCATCAGTGTGGGCAGTAGCACAGATACGCAGTATTTT. Amino acids: CAISVGSSTDTQYF.

This clonotype was detected only a few times. The CDR3 sequence: CASSQGVQPQHF. In DNA, the CDR3 is TGTGCCAGCAGCCAAGGGGTTCAGCCCCAGCATTTT. V and J are TRBV4-2 and TRBJ1-5; D not certain. The CDR3 covers 12 residues. Deletions cut 1 base from V and 6 bases from J, with 4 bases between. From germline, CDR1 is LGHNA and CDR2 YNFKEQ.

This chain uses TRBV20-1 with TRBJ1-2; TRBD1 might be the D (5 bases). With 4 bases removed from V and 0 bases from J, the gap between germline ends came to 12 bases. This CDR3 spans 14 amino acids. The germline V gene has CDR1 DFQATT and CDR2 SNEGSKA (reference sequence). The CDR3 bases are TGCAGTGCTAATACTGACAGCACTAACTATGGCTACACCTTC. Translation: CSANTDSTNYGYTF.

Comment on this clonotype: A read error may account for a junction end that differs from germline. The CDR3 protein is CASSRDRVRFATHYF. In nucleotides, the CDR3 is TGTGCCAGCAGCAGGGACAGAGTCAGATTTGCTACGCATTATTTT. The genes are TRBV5-6 and TRBJ2-3; the match to TRBD1 covers 7 bases. The germline gives CDR1 SGHDT, CDR2 YYEEEE. The CDR3 length is 15 residues.

The V and J genes are TRBV29-1 and TRBJ1-1, with a tentative D call TRBD1 (5 bases). Per the germline V gene, CDR1 is SQVTM and CDR2 is ANQGSEA. Trimming took off 4 bases at V and 5 bases at J, with 11 bases between the two ends. CDR3 size: 12 residues. This CDR3 reads CSVVRGRTEAFF. CDR3 coding DNA: TGCAGCGTTGTCCGGGGGAGGACTGAAGCTTTCTTT. Full variable domain (remainder filled in from reference TRBV29-1 and TRBJ1-1): SAVISQKPSRDICQRGTSLTIQCQVDSQVTMMFWYRQQPGQSLTLIATANQGSEATYESGFVIDKFPISRPNLTFSTLTVSNMSPEDSSIYLCSVVRGRTEAFFGQGTRLTVV.

In its sample, this clonotype was seen many times. The rearrangement links TRBV11-2 to TRBJ2-7; weak D call: TRBD2 (6 bases). CDR3 length: 18 residues. Trimming cost V 2 bases and J 1 base, with 21 bases left between them. The germline V gene encodes CDR1 SGHAT and CDR2 FQNNGV. CDR3 amino acids: CASSLSSSRRVPSYEQYF. The CDR3 DNA sequence: TGTGCCAGCAGCTTATCAAGCAGTCGGAGGGTCCCTTCCTACGAGCAGTACTTC.